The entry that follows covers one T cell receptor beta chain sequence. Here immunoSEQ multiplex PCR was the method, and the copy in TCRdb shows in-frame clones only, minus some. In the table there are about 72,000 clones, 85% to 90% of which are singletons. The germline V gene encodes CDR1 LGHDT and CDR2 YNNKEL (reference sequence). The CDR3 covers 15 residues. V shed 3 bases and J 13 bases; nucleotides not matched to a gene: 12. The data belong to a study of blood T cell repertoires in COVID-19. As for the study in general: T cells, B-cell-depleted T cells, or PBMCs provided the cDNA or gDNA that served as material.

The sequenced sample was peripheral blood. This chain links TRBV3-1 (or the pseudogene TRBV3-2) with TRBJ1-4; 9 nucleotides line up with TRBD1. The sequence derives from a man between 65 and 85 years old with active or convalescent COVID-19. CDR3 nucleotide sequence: TGTGCCAGCAGCCAGGCCGGGACAGGGCAATTTGGACTGTTTTTT. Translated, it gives CASSQAGTGQFGLFF.